One and the same sample provided the 7 T cell receptor beta chains below, sequenced in a study of T-cell memory formation after mild COVID-19. MiXCR was run by TCRdb on the 5' RACE reads, yielding one entry per CDR3 protein. The top ten hold roughly 3.9% of the sample, which has about 180,000 distinct CDR3 sequences, less than 20% seen once. The sample consisted of PBMCs or a T cell subset sorted from them (not recorded which). These receptors were obtained from a man younger than 30 who had mild COVID-19 (a few samples of this study predate the infection). Cell type and time point are not known.

This clonotype appeared a few times. The rearrangement uses TRBV15 and TRBJ2-6; D is undetermined. CDR3 size: 16 residues. Germline-derived CDR1 and CDR2 are LNHNV and YYDKDF (reference sequence). Between the trimmed V and J ends, which lost 5 bases and 2 bases, there was a span of 13 bases. The CDR3 bases are TGTGCCACCAGCTATAACCCAGTAGCTGGGGCCAACGTCCTGACTTTC. It is translated as CATSYNPVAGANVLTF.

J is TRBJ1-4 and V is TRBV11-2; 7 bases align to TRBD1. V trimming: 4 bases; J trimming: 0 bases; junction bases outside the gene matches: 8. The CDR3 totals 17 residues. The germline CDR1 and CDR2 sequences are SGHAT and FQNNGV. The CDR3 DNA reads TGTGCCAGCAGCTGGATATACAGGGGCGCAACTAATGAAAAACTGTTTTTT. It encodes CASSWIYRGATNEKLFF.

This sequence joins TRBV5-1 and TRBJ2-2; D perhaps matches TRBD2 (6 bases). Germline V CDR1 and CDR2: SGHRS, YFSETQ. CDR3 length: 15 amino acids. Trimming removed 0 bases from V and 5 bases from J, with 11 bases in between. The CDR3 DNA is TGCGCCAGCAGCTTGGTCCGGGCGGGAACCGGGGAGCTGTTTTTT. This sequence encodes CASSLVRAGTGELFF.

The chain recombines TRBV5-1 with TRBJ2-5; 13 bases are shared with TRBD2. This CDR3 is 15 amino acids long. CDR1 is SGHRS and CDR2 is YFSETQ in the germline V gene. V gave up 0 bases and J gave up 6 bases; unmatched junction bases: 2. CDR3 bases: TGCGCCAGCAGCTTGGGACTAGCGGGGGGTAAGACCCAGTACTTC. Translation: CASSLGLAGGKTQYF.

Only a few counts were recorded for this clonotype. The chain combines TRBV7-2 with TRBJ2-7, with 7 bases matching TRBD2. Germline trimming cut 0 bases from V and 2 bases from J; bases unmatched to any gene: 7. The CDR3 length is 16 residues. Looked up from germline, CDR1 is SGHTA and CDR2 is FQGNSA. CDR3 coding DNA: TGTGCCAGCAGCTTAGCGCCAGGCGGGGGAACCTACGAGCAGTACTTC. Protein: CASSLAPGGGTYEQYF. Drawing the rest from reference TRBV7-2 and TRBJ2-7, the complete variable domain is GAGVSQSPSNKVTEKGKDVELRCDPISGHTALYWYRQSLGQGLEFLIYFQGNSAPDKSGLPSDRFSAERTGGSVSTLTIQRTQQEDSAVYLCASSLAPGGGTYEQYFGPGTRLTVT.

V usage is TRBV7-9 and J usage is TRBJ1-6; D ambiguous. In germline, CDR1 is SEHNR, CDR2 FQNEAQ (reference sequence). This CDR3 is 14 amino acids long. V lost 5 bases and J 5 bases, leaving 10 bases between the germline ends. The chain's CDR3 is CASSAVYHNSPLHF. The CDR3 DNA is TGTGCCAGCAGCGCCGTATACCATAATTCACCCCTCCACTTT.

This clonotype was found a few times. V is TRBV18 and J is TRBJ2-5; tentatively, D is TRBD2 (5 bases). The CDR3 spans 13 residues. V gave up 6 bases and J gave up 1 base, with 9 bases separating them. CDR1 is KGHSH and CDR2 is LQKENI in the germline V gene. The CDR3 nucleotides are TGTGCCAGCTCTCGACTAACCCAAGAGACCCAGTACTTC. It encodes CASSRLTQETQYF.